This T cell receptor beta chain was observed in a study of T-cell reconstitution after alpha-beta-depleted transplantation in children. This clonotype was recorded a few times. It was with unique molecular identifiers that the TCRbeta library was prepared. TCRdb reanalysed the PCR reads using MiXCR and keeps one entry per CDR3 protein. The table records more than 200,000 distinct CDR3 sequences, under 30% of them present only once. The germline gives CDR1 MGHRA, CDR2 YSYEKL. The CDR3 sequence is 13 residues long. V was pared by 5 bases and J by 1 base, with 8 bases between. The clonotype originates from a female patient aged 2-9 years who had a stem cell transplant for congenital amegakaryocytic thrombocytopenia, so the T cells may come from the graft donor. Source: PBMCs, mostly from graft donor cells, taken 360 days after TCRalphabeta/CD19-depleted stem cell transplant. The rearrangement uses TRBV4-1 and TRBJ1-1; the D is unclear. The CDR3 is CASSTDSNTEAFF. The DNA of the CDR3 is TGCGCCAGCAGCACCGATTCGAACACTGAAGCTTTCTTT.